This entry features one TCR beta chain sequence. The data were obtained in a study of T-cell reconstitution after alpha-beta-depleted transplantation in children. The authors prepared the TCRbeta library with unique molecular identifiers. TCRdb redid the calling of the PCR reads with MiXCR, one entry per CDR3 protein. This table has roughly 200,000 distinct CDR3 sequences, about 9.5% appearing once. Germline V gene lookup returns CDR1 SGHRS and CDR2 YFSETQ. Trimming shortened V by 0 bases and J by 6 bases, and 16 bases separated the two germline ends. This CDR3 has 15 amino acids. The sample here was PBMCs from the stem cell graft donor, taken from the stem cell graft. This sequence was found in a human donor who donated a stem cell graft to a child with acute lymphoblastic leukemia. The V and J genes are TRBV5-1 and TRBJ2-7; D is ambiguous. CDR3 protein: CASSLATTGAGEQYF. The CDR3 region has the DNA TGCGCCAGCAGCTTGGCCACCACTGGCGCCGGCGAGCAGTACTTC.